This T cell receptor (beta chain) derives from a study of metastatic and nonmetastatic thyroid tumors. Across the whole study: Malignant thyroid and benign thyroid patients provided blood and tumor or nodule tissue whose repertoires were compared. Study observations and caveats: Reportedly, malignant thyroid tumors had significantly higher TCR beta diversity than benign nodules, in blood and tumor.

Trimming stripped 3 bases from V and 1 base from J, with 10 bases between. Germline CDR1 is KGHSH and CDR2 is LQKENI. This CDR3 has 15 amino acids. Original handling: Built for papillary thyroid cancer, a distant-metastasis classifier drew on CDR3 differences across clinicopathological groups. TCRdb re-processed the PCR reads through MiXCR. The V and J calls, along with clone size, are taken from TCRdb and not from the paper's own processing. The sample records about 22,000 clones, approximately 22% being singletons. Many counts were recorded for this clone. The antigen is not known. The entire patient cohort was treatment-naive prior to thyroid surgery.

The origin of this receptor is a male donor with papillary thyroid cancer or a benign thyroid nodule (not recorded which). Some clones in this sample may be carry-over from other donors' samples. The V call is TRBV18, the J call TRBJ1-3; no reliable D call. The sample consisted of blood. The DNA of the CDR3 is TGTGCCAGCTCACCTGGGAGGCAGTCTGGAAACACCATATATTTT. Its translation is CASSPGRQSGNTIYF.